This TCR beta chain was identified in a study of T cell responses to AZD1222 COVID-19 vaccine. Study findings and constraints: Elevations in Spike-specific TCR breadth and depth followed administration of two AZD1222 doses. Baseline seropositivity characterized only a handful of AZD1222 recipients. Repertoire collection took place solely once the T cell response had peaked. A mostly white British donor set with more females was recruited, and clonal diversity was possibly underestimated.

The table came from immunoSEQ multiplex PCR; TCRdb's copy has only in-frame clones and leaves some out. Of 150,000 or so clones in the sample, roughly nine tenths were seen once. Points on this clone: The antigen is undetermined.

Sequenced here: peripheral blood, sampled on day 0 of AZD1222 vaccination. This receptor was identified in an adult in good health.

CDR3: CATSGRGDGGYTF. In nucleotides, the CDR3 is TGTGCCACCAGCGGAAGGGGGGATGGTGGCTACACCTTC. The chain has TRBV24-1 and TRBJ1-2; tentatively, D is TRBD1 (6 bases). Deletions cut 7 bases from V and 7 bases from J, with 15 bases between. The CDR3 is 13 residues long. CDR1 and CDR2 (germline): KGHDR, SFDVKD.